The 32 T cell receptor beta chains below all came from one sample that was sequenced in a study of T-cell reconstitution after alpha-beta-depleted transplantation in children. Unique molecular identifiers were incorporated during preparation of the TCRbeta library. A single record per CDR3 protein comes from TCRdb applying MiXCR to the PCR reads. The profile covers approximately 110,000 distinct CDR3 sequences, with approximately 22% appearing a single time and more than 9% taken by the ten largest. The specimen comprised PBMCs, mostly from graft donor cells, sampled 180 days after TCRalphabeta/CD19-depleted stem cell transplant. The receptors stem from a male patient under 10 years old who had a stem cell transplant for chronic granulomatous disease, so the T cells may come from the graft donor.

The V call is TRBV12-3 or TRBV12-4, the J call TRBJ1-6, with a tentative D call TRBD1 (5 bases). The CDR3 is 14 amino acids. Trimming pared 1 base from V and 6 bases from J, leaving 7 bases between. The CDR3 here is CASSLVGTNSPLHF. The CDR3 DNA follows: TGTGCCAGCAGTTTAGTGGGGACTAATTCACCCCTCCACTTT.

This clonotype was counted only a few times. The rearrangement links TRBV12-3 or TRBV12-4 to TRBJ1-2, with a weak D call TRBD1 (5 bases). Trimming took off 7 bases at V and 5 bases at J, with 23 bases between the two ends. The CDR3 contains 16 residues. CDR3 sequence reads: CASKLGGSARGYGYTF. The DNA for the CDR3 is TGTGCCAGCAAACTGGGAGGTTCTGCCCGGGGGTATGGCTACACCTTC.

The J gene is TRBJ1-2, the V gene TRBV6-5; possible D gene TRBD1, 6 bases. The V and J ends lost 0 bases and 3 bases respectively, with 17 bases between them. This CDR3 comprises 17 residues. Germline-derived CDR1 and CDR2 are MNHEY and SVGAGI. This CDR3 is CASSYSTGSSRYYGYTF. The CDR3 nucleotides are TGTGCCAGCAGTTACTCGACAGGTAGCTCTCGGTACTATGGCTACACCTTC.

This clonotype was recorded at least ten times. CDR3 DNA sequence: TGTGCCAGCAGTTTAAAACGGGACGGGGATGAGCAGTTCTTC. Its translation is CASSLKRDGDEQFF. The chain uses TRBV12-3 or TRBV12-4 and TRBJ2-1; D is tentatively TRBD1 or TRBD2 (5 bases each). V lost 2 bases to trimming and J lost 8 bases, with 13 bases between them. The CDR3 sequence is 14 residues long.

The chain carries TRBV5-1 and TRBJ2-2; TRBD2 aligns across 13 bases. The CDR3 totals 16 residues. CDR1 is SGHRS and CDR2 is YFSETQ in the germline V gene. J was trimmed by 3 bases and V by 4 bases; bases with no gene match: 3. This CDR3 is CASSPGLAGDTGELFF. DNA of the CDR3: TGCGCCAGCAGCCCTGGACTAGCGGGGGACACCGGGGAGCTGTTTTTT.

This sequence joins TRBV4-1 and TRBJ2-6; TRBD2 is a possible D gene (5 bases). The V end was cut by 0 bases, the J end by 0 bases, with 21 bases between. CDR3 length equals 21 residues. The V gene's germline CDR1 is MGHRA and CDR2 YSYEKL. In DNA, the CDR3 is TGCGCCAGCAGCCAAGATTCGTGGTTATATTCGGGAAACTCTGGGGCCAACGTCCTGACTTTC. Translating gives CASSQDSWLYSGNSGANVLTF.

This clonotype was counted a few times. The genes are TRBV6-5 and TRBJ1-6, with 8 positions matching TRBD1. Germline CDR1 is MNHEY and CDR2 is SVGAGI. J gave up 10 bases and V 2 bases, and 7 bases lay outside the gene matches. The CDR3 contains 15 residues. CDR3 nucleotides: TGTGCCAGCAGTTACATGGGGACAGGCAAATCACCCCTCCACTTT. This gives the protein CASSYMGTGKSPLHF.

This sequence joins TRBV12-3 or TRBV12-4 and TRBJ1-4; no firm D call. Deletions cut 1 base from V and 8 bases from J, with 17 bases between. This CDR3 is 16 amino acids long. CDR3 region: CASSLVLGPRTEKLFF. The CDR3 DNA follows: TGTGCCAGCAGTTTAGTGCTCGGACCCAGAACAGAAAAACTGTTTTTT.

This clonotype was found a few times. The J gene is TRBJ2-2, the V gene TRBV29-1, with a weak D call TRBD2 (6 bases). V was trimmed by 2 bases and J by 3 bases, leaving 10 bases between them. The CDR3 runs to 14 residues. Per germline, CDR1 SQVTM and CDR2 ANQGSEA. The CDR3 region is CSVERAGYTGELFF. The CDR3 region has the DNA TGCAGCGTTGAAAGGGCGGGGTACACCGGGGAGCTGTTTTTT.

The rearrangement links TRBV20-1 to TRBJ2-1; the match to TRBD2 covers 8 bases. Trimming at V came to 3 bases and at J to 5 bases, leaving 6 bases not matched to a gene. The V gene's germline CDR1 is DFQATT and CDR2 SNEGSKA (reference sequence). The CDR3 consists of 14 residues. In DNA, the CDR3 is TGCAGTGCTAGGCCGGGAGGGTCAGACAATGAGCAGTTCTTC. Its translation: CSARPGGSDNEQFF.

This clonotype was seen ten or more times. This chain links TRBV6-1 with TRBJ2-1; D perhaps matches TRBD2 (5 bases). Trimming removed 5 bases from V and 6 bases from J, with 11 bases in between. CDR3 length equals 13 residues. In germline, CDR1 is MNHNS, CDR2 SASEGT. The CDR3 nucleotides read TGTGCCAGCAGTCATGACTACATCAATGAGCAGTTCTTC. Its translation is CASSHDYINEQFF.

The rearrangement links TRBV7-6 to TRBJ2-5; 9 bases are shared with TRBD1. V was pared by 4 bases and J by 2 bases, with 8 bases of the junction left unmatched. This CDR3 has 16 amino acids. Germline V gene sequence: CDR1 SGHVS, CDR2 FNYEAQ. The CDR3 loop reads CASSSRGTGIQETQYF. CDR3 nucleotide sequence: TGTGCCAGCAGCTCCCGCGGGACAGGGATACAAGAGACCCAGTACTTC.

On this clonotype itself: A much bigger clone sits one base away, suggesting this may be a read error. This chain links TRBV5-4 with TRBJ2-7; 7 nucleotides align to TRBD1. The CDR3 length is 15 residues. Germline assignment: CDR1 SGHNT and CDR2 YYREEE (reference sequence). The CDR3 loop is CAISLVRTGHYEQYF. CDR3 nucleotides: TGTGCCATCAGCTTGGTCCGGACAGGACACTACGAGCAGTACTTC.

The chain is built from TRBV29-1 and TRBJ2-7; 7 nucleotides align to TRBD1. The CDR3 contains 17 residues. CDR1 SQVTM and CDR2 ANQGSEA come from the germline V gene. V dropped 2 bases and J dropped 4; count of bases not matched to a gene: 17. The CDR3 DNA is TGCAGCGTTGAACGTTTTGGTTTAACAGGGGCAGCATACGAGCAGTACTTC. Its translation: CSVERFGLTGAAYEQYF.

This chain joins TRBV7-9 and TRBJ2-5; tentative D call: TRBD1 (6 bases). Trimming removed 1 base at V and 4 bases at J, with 7 bases between. The germline gives CDR1 SEHNR, CDR2 FQNEAQ (reference sequence). The CDR3 totals 13 residues. CDR3 sequence: CASSLGTAETQYF. The CDR3 bases are TGTGCCAGCAGCTTAGGGACAGCAGAGACCCAGTACTTC.

This chain joins TRBV5-1 and TRBJ2-7; 7 nucleotides match TRBD1. This CDR3 has 13 amino acids. V was pared by 4 bases and J by 4 bases, with 5 bases of the junction left unmatched. In germline, CDR1 is SGHRS, CDR2 YFSETQ. CDR3 bases: TGCGCCAGCAGCAAGACAGGGTTTTACGAGCAGTACTTC. Translating it yields CASSKTGFYEQYF.

The rearrangement uses TRBV29-1 and TRBJ2-7, with a tentative D call TRBD1 (6 bases). Trimming shortened V by 6 bases and J by 4 bases, and 16 bases separated the two germline ends. Germline loops: CDR1 SQVTM, CDR2 ANQGSEA. This CDR3 has 13 amino acids. CDR3 region: CSVERDNPYEQYF. The DNA for the CDR3 is TGCAGCGTCGAACGGGACAACCCTTACGAGCAGTACTTC.

The chain joins TRBV7-3 to TRBJ2-3; D not resolved. The CDR3 spans 12 residues. Germline CDR1 and CDR2: SGHTA and FQGTGA. V was trimmed by 8 bases and J by 1 base, leaving 7 bases between them. CDR3 sequence (DNA): TGTGCCAGCTCCGGACGCACAGATACGCAGTATTTT. It specifies CASSGRTDTQYF. Full variable domain (remainder filled in from reference TRBV7-3 and TRBJ2-3): GAGVSQTPSNKVTEKGKYVELRCDPISGHTALYWYRQSLGQGPEFLIYFQGTGAADDSGLPNDRFFAVRPEGSVSTLKIQRTERGDSAVYLCASSGRTDTQYFGPGTRLTVL.

This clonotype was seen repeatedly, ten times or more. The V gene is TRBV4-2, the J gene TRBJ2-3, with D perhaps matching TRBD2 (5 bases). The CDR3 sequence is 15 residues long. Germline lookup yields CDR1 LGHNA and CDR2 YNFKEQ. Trimming removed 1 base at V and 4 bases at J, with 12 bases between. The CDR3 DNA follows: TGTGCCAGCAGCCAAGGGGGAGCCAACGCAGATACGCAGTATTTT. Translation gives CASSQGGANADTQYF.

V is TRBV12-3 or TRBV12-4 and J is TRBJ2-7; D is tentatively TRBD1 or TRBD2 (5 bases each). Deletions cut 1 base from V and 4 bases from J, with 11 bases between. The CDR3 loop spans 14 amino acids. The CDR3 region has the DNA TGTGCCAGCAGTTTAGGGGGGAGTGGGTACGAGCAGTACTTC. Its translation is CASSLGGSGYEQYF.

The chain joins TRBV27 to TRBJ1-1; D might be TRBD1 (5 bases). V was trimmed by 0 bases and J by 6 bases, leaving 8 bases between them. The CDR3 consists of 13 residues. Germline V gene lookup returns CDR1 MNHEY and CDR2 SMNVEV (reference sequence). CDR3 nucleotides: TGTGCCAGCAGTTTATCCTGGGGGGCTGAAGCTTTCTTT. Residues: CASSLSWGAEAFF.

This clonotype came up a few times. The CDR3 DNA is TGCGCCAGCAGCTTGGGGGACAGGGATGGCGAGCAGTACTTC. It is translated as CASSLGDRDGEQYF. The chain couples TRBV5-1 to TRBJ2-7; 9 positions agree with TRBD1. V shed 0 bases, J shed 6 bases, and the junction held 4 bases outside the gene matches. The germline V gene has CDR1 SGHRS and CDR2 YFSETQ. This CDR3 comprises 14 residues. The full variable domain, with the rest looked up from reference TRBV5-1 and TRBJ2-7, is KAGVTQTPRYLIKTRGQQVTLSCSPISGHRSVSWYQQTPGQGLQFLFEYFSETQRNKGNFPGRFSGRQFSNSRSEMNVSTLELGDSALYLCASSLGDRDGEQYFGPGTRLTVT.

V usage is TRBV6-5 and J usage is TRBJ1-5; tentative D call: TRBD1 (5 bases). The CDR3 spans 13 residues. Germline CDR1 reads MNHEY; CDR2 reads SVGAGI. V was shortened by 3 bases and J by 5 bases, with 8 bases between the two germline ends. This CDR3 is CASSYTRDQPQHF. The DNA of the CDR3 is TGTGCCAGCAGTTATACCAGGGATCAGCCCCAGCATTTT.

This clonotype was seen many times. The chain joins TRBV18 to TRBJ2-1; 8 bases are shared with TRBD2. This CDR3 has 16 residues. The V and J ends lost 0 bases and 8 bases, in that order; junction bases with no gene match: 9. Per germline, CDR1 KGHSH and CDR2 LQKENI. The chain's CDR3 is CASSPPAGVGNDEQFF. The CDR3 DNA follows: TGTGCCAGCTCACCACCAGCGGGAGTGGGCAATGATGAGCAGTTCTTC.

The V and J genes are TRBV12-3 or TRBV12-4 and TRBJ1-2; D call uncertain. V was cut by 6 bases and J by 6 bases, with 26 bases left in between. CDR3 size: 17 residues. The CDR3 nucleotides are TGTGCCAGCAGGGAAAGAGACGCCGTTACACGAAAAAATGGCTACACCTTC. It codes for CASRERDAVTRKNGYTF.

The chain carries TRBV27 and TRBJ1-2, with TRBD1 matching 7 bases. The CDR3 spans 13 residues. Germline-derived CDR1 and CDR2 are MNHEY and SMNVEV (reference sequence). V was pared by 5 bases and J by 4 bases, with 4 bases of the junction left unmatched. CDR3 nucleotides: TGTGCCAGCAGTCCACAGGGGCTCTATGGCTACACCTTC. It yields the protein CASSPQGLYGYTF.

The V and J genes are TRBV25-1 and TRBJ2-3; D unresolved. With 10 bases removed from V and 2 bases from J, the gap between germline ends came to 4 bases. The CDR3 is 10 amino acids. The germline gives CDR1 MGHDK, CDR2 SYGVNS. In DNA form, the CDR3 reads TGTGCCACCTCCACAGATACGCAGTATTTT. It translates to CATSTDTQYF.

This clonotype has just a few counts. The chain couples TRBV12-3 or TRBV12-4 to TRBJ1-2; D remains unclear. Trimming stripped 8 bases from V and 7 bases from J, with 23 bases between. The CDR3 covers 15 residues. The CDR3 loop is CASSRRGTDLSGYTF. The CDR3 DNA reads TGTGCCAGCTCTCGCCGGGGAACTGATTTGAGTGGCTACACCTTC.

This clonotype has a count of ten or more. V is TRBV20-1 and J is TRBJ1-5, with TRBD1 matching over 9 bases. Germline lookup yields CDR1 DFQATT and CDR2 SNEGSKA (reference sequence). CDR3 size: 17 residues. With 2 bases clipped from V and 4 bases from J, the junction kept 12 bases outside the gene matches. CDR3 residues: CSARPSRDRDFNQPQHF. CDR3 bases: TGCAGTGCTAGACCTAGCCGGGACAGGGATTTTAATCAGCCCCAGCATTTT.

A few counts support this clonotype. This chain connects TRBV7-2 to TRBJ2-2; D unresolved. V lost 3 bases and J lost 5, with 7 bases in between. CDR1 SGHTA and CDR2 FQGNSA come from the germline V gene. CDR3 length: 13 amino acids. The CDR3 is CASSFLETGELFF. The DNA of the CDR3 is TGTGCCAGCAGCTTCCTTGAAACCGGGGAGCTGTTTTTT.

The V gene is TRBV28, the J gene TRBJ1-1; no clear D. Trimming pared 2 bases from V and 1 base from J, leaving 11 bases between. The CDR3 runs 15 residues. The germline V gene encodes CDR1 MDHEN and CDR2 SYDVKM. The CDR3 DNA sequence: TGTGCCAGCAGTTTACCAGGCAGTGGGAACACTGAAGCTTTCTTT. Translated, it gives CASSLPGSGNTEAFF.

V is TRBV20-1 and J is TRBJ2-5; D gene uncertain. The V and J ends lost 0 bases and 5 bases respectively, with 19 bases between them. CDR3 size: 16 residues. CDR1 is DFQATT, CDR2 SNEGSKA, per germline (reference sequence). DNA for the CDR3: TGCAGTGCTAGAGATAGTTTGGTGAAATCAAGGGAGACCCAGTACTTC. Translation gives CSARDSLVKSRETQYF.